Presented here are 20 T cell receptor beta chains from one specimen sequenced in a study of cytomegalovirus exposure and HLA in healthy donors. Researchers ran the PCR with 60 Vbeta and 13 Jbeta primers. Data came from immunoSEQ multiplex PCR; TCRdb stores just in-frame clones and leaves some out. The table lists 150,000 to 200,000 clones, roughly 74% of them singletons. Sequenced sample: PBMCs. The source of these receptors is a woman in her twenties or thirties in good health and CMV-seropositive.

V gene TRBV19 combines with J gene TRBJ2-7; TRBD1 aligns across 7 bases. Germline-derived CDR1 and CDR2 are LNHDA and SQIVND (reference sequence). The CDR3 sequence is 14 residues long. The trim removed 7 bases at V and 0 bases at J, leaving 6 bases unmatched. CDR3 loop: CASKDRISSYEQYF. DNA for the CDR3: TGTGCCAGTAAGGACAGGATAAGCTCCTACGAGCAGTACTTC.

The chain recombines TRBV7-2 with TRBJ2-1; no clear D. From germline, CDR1 is SGHTA and CDR2 FQGNSA. V lost 5 bases, J lost 3 bases, and 8 bases lay in between. The CDR3 has 13 amino acids. The CDR3 coding sequence is TGTGCCAGCAGCACTGCCATCTACAATGAGCAGTTCTTC. Amino acid sequence: CASSTAIYNEQFF. Full variable domain (remainder filled in from reference TRBV7-2 and TRBJ2-1): GAGVSQSPSNKVTEKGKDVELRCDPISGHTALYWYRQSLGQGLEFLIYFQGNSAPDKSGLPSDRFSAERTGGSVSTLTIQRTQQEDSAVYLCASSTAIYNEQFFGPGTRLTVL.

This chain connects TRBV25-1 to TRBJ2-7, with D possibly being TRBD1 (6 bases). The CDR3 runs to 14 residues. The germline V gene encodes CDR1 MGHDK and CDR2 SYGVNS. V dropped 7 bases and J dropped 2 bases, with 15 bases sitting between them. This CDR3 is CASNSRDTAYEQYF. CDR3 bases: TGTGCCAGCAATTCCCGGGACACAGCCTACGAGCAGTACTTC.

This clone was seen at least ten times. The chain joins TRBV29-1 to TRBJ1-5, with D hard to call. The CDR3 covers 12 residues. Germline lookup yields CDR1 SQVTM and CDR2 ANQGSEA. Trimming left V 4 bases short and J 4 bases short, with 8 bases between. The CDR3 loop reads CSVGLVNQPQHF. In DNA form, the CDR3 reads TGCAGCGTTGGGCTGGTTAATCAGCCCCAGCATTTT. The full variable domain, in which reference TRBV29-1 and TRBJ1-5 provide the parts outside the CDR3, is SAVISQKPSRDICQRGTSLTIQCQVDSQVTMMFWYRQQPGQSLTLIATANQGSEATYESGFVIDKFPISRPNLTFSTLTVSNMSPEDSSIYLCSVGLVNQPQHFGDGTRLSIL.

The rearrangement uses TRBV28 and TRBJ2-7, with 11 bases identical to TRBD1. Germline V gene sequence: CDR1 MDHEN, CDR2 SYDVKM. The CDR3 runs 14 residues. V shed 2 bases, J shed 7 bases, and the junction held 4 bases outside the gene matches. The CDR3 nucleotides are TGTGCCAGCAGTTTAGGACAGGGGGCGCGAGAGCAGTACTTC. This sequence encodes CASSLGQGAREQYF.

This chain connects TRBV18 to TRBJ1-1, with D uncertain. Deletions cut 3 bases from V and 1 base from J, with 6 bases between. Germline V gene sequence: CDR1 KGHSH, CDR2 LQKENI. The CDR3 sequence is 13 residues long. The CDR3 loop is CASSPQANTEAFF. The CDR3 DNA is TGTGCCAGCTCACCCCAGGCGAACACTGAAGCTTTCTTT.

The chain employs TRBV13 and TRBJ1-2; possible D gene TRBD1, 6 bases. In germline, CDR1 is PRHDT, CDR2 FYEKMQ (reference sequence). V was trimmed by 5 bases and J by 4 bases, leaving 17 bases between them. The CDR3 is 15 amino acids. The CDR3 nucleotides are TGTGCCAGCAGCCTACTAGACAGGCGACGCTATGGCTACACCTTC. The encoded protein is CASSLLDRRRYGYTF.

V gene TRBV6-5 combines with J gene TRBJ2-5, with 8 bases that match TRBD1. V lost 5 bases and J lost 5; bases outside the gene matches: 4. The CDR3 length is 13 residues. Germline CDR1 and CDR2: MNHEY and SVGAGI. CDR3 amino acids: CASSGQGGETQYF. Written as DNA, the CDR3 is TGTGCCAGCAGTGGACAGGGTGGGGAGACCCAGTACTTC.

The chain is built from TRBV7-9 and TRBJ2-7; 7 bases are a match to TRBD1. V was pared by 4 bases and J by 3 bases, with 21 bases of the junction left unmatched. Per germline, CDR1 SEHNR and CDR2 FQNEAQ (reference sequence). CDR3 size: 19 residues. The CDR3 protein is CASSSLPGGQASTFYEQYF. The CDR3 DNA reads as TGTGCCAGCAGCTCACTACCCGGAGGACAGGCCTCTACCTTCTACGAGCAGTACTTC.

The V call is TRBV11-2, the J call TRBJ2-1; 9 bases agree with TRBD1. This CDR3 region has 15 residues. Germline V gene sequence: CDR1 SGHAT, CDR2 FQNNGV. The ends lost 5 bases at V and 7 bases at J; junction bases unmatched: 9. CDR3 loop: CASSLFAGTGNEQFF. Here the CDR3 DNA reads TGTGCCAGCAGCCTATTTGCCGGGACAGGGAATGAGCAGTTCTTC.

This clone has more than one count but fewer than ten. This chain links TRBV28 with TRBJ2-1, with TRBD2 as a possible D gene (6 bases). The CDR3 spans 13 residues. The germline V and J ends were trimmed by 6 bases and 1 base, with 7 bases remaining between them. From germline, CDR1 is MDHEN and CDR2 SYDVKM. CDR3 region: CASRGTSYNEQFF. The CDR3 DNA reads TGTGCCAGCAGGGGGACTTCCTACAATGAGCAGTTCTTC.

The V and J genes are TRBV4-3 and TRBJ2-3; 8 nucleotides match TRBD2. CDR1 LGHNA and CDR2 YSLEER come from the germline V gene. The CDR3 is 15 amino acids. V lost 0 bases, J lost 4 bases, and 3 bases stayed unmatched. The CDR3 sequence is CASSQDGTSADTQYF. The DNA for the CDR3 is TGCGCCAGCAGCCAAGATGGGACTAGTGCAGATACGCAGTATTTT.

This clone was seen only a few times. The chain links TRBV2 to TRBJ1-4, with a tentative D call TRBD1 (5 bases). Germline CDR1 and CDR2: SNHLY and FYNNEI. Trimming cost V 7 bases and J 8 bases, with 17 bases left between them. This CDR3 contains 14 residues. The CDR3 is CASMGQGSNEKLFF. Written as DNA, the CDR3 is TGTGCCAGCATGGGGCAGGGTAGCAACGAAAAACTGTTTTTT.

The V gene is TRBV5-4, the J gene TRBJ2-1, with D unclear. The germline V gene encodes CDR1 SGHNT and CDR2 YYREEE (reference sequence). V dropped 5 bases and J dropped 9 bases, with 9 bases sitting between them. The CDR3 loop spans 11 amino acids. The CDR3: CASSSRSEQFF. Here the CDR3 DNA reads TGTGCCAGCAGTTCTAGGTCTGAGCAGTTCTTC.

The J gene is TRBJ1-1, the V gene TRBV5-4; weak D call: TRBD1 (5 bases). CDR3 length: 14 residues. The ends were cut back, 5 bases at V and 3 bases at J, with 14 bases in the middle. Germline CDR1 reads SGHNT; CDR2 reads YYREEE (reference sequence). CDR3 nucleotide sequence: TGTGCCAGCAGGGAGGGGCTAGGGGACACTGAAGCTTTCTTT. Its protein is CASREGLGDTEAFF.

The chain carries TRBV6-1 and TRBJ1-5, with D perhaps TRBD1 (5 bases). Between the trimmed V and J ends, which lost 3 bases and 6 bases, there was a span of 21 bases. CDR1 is MNHNS, CDR2 SASEGT, per germline. CDR3 length equals 17 residues. CDR3 bases: TGTGCCAGCAGTGAGTCTGGAGGGAGGGGAGTCTCTCAGCCCCAGCATTTT. Translation: CASSESGGRGVSQPQHF.

This clone was detected only a few times. The chain uses TRBV7-6 and TRBJ1-5; D not resolved. V lost 4 bases and J lost 7, with 8 bases in between. CDR3 length equals 12 residues. Germline V gene sequence: CDR1 SGHVS, CDR2 FNYEAQ. The chain's CDR3 is CASSSLGQPQHF. The CDR3, as DNA: TGTGCCAGCAGCTCCCTCGGGCAGCCCCAGCATTTT.

This clone has only a few counts. J is TRBJ1-1 and V is TRBV6-6; D is perhaps TRBD1 (5 bases). The CDR3 loop spans 13 amino acids. The germline V and J ends were trimmed by 6 bases and 0 bases, with 8 bases remaining between them. The germline V gene encodes CDR1 MNHNY and CDR2 SVGAGI (reference sequence). This CDR3 is CASREGLNTEAFF. The CDR3 coding sequence is TGTGCCAGCAGGGAGGGACTGAACACTGAAGCTTTCTTT.

The chain's CDR3 is CASSDLGSPANYGYTF. DNA of the CDR3: TGTGCCAGCAGTGATTTGGGGAGCCCAGCAAATTATGGCTACACCTTC. The chain employs TRBV2 and TRBJ1-2; D is uncertain. Germline assignment: CDR1 SNHLY and CDR2 FYNNEI. The CDR3 is made up of 16 amino acids. V was pared by 3 bases and J by 5 bases, with 19 bases between. The variable domain in full, with the rest retrieved from reference TRBV2 and TRBJ1-2, is EPEVTQTPSHQVTQMGQEVILRCVPISNHLYFYWYRQILGQKVEFLVSFYNNEISEKSEIFDDQFSVERPDGSNFTLKIRSTKLEDSAMYFCASSDLGSPANYGYTFGSGTRLTVV.

This clone was counted a few times. The J gene is TRBJ1-2, the V gene TRBV19; 8 nucleotides align to TRBD1. Germline-derived CDR1 and CDR2 are LNHDA and SQIVND (reference sequence). The CDR3 is made up of 14 amino acids. V gave up 4 bases and J gave up 3 bases; unmatched junction bases: 4. The CDR3 DNA reads TGTGCCAGTAGTAACCCGGGACAGGACTATGGCTACACCTTC. Its protein is CASSNPGQDYGYTF.